This T cell receptor (beta chain) is drawn from a study of T cell responses to AZD1222 COVID-19 vaccine. Assay used: immunoSEQ multiplex PCR; TCRdb lists only in-frame clones, some missing. The sample holds 200,000 or so clones, around 93% seen once. The sequences come from peripheral blood, collected on day 0 of AZD1222 vaccination. The clonotype was recovered from an adult in good health.

The CDR3 DNA reads as TGTGCCAGCAGCGCACGGACTTATCCTAGCACAGATACGCAGTATTTT. Protein: CASSARTYPSTDTQYF. The chain employs TRBV9 and TRBJ2-3, with D perhaps TRBD2 (5 bases). V gave up 3 bases and J gave up 0 bases, with 14 bases separating them. CDR1 and CDR2 from the germline V gene are SGDLS and YYNGEE. The CDR3 runs 16 residues.